This paragraph covers one T cell receptor (beta chain) sequence. The record originates from a study of blood T cell repertoires in COVID-19. The wider study: From T cells, B-cell-depleted T cells, or PBMCs came the material, which was cDNA or gDNA.

Living in under 30 US areas, the participants were between about 18 and 95 years of age. Cohorts were based on clinical histories the participants reported. Cohort 3 donors counted as recovered after two negative PCRs, clearance, or resolved symptoms. The germline gives CDR1 LNHNV, CDR2 YYDKDF (reference sequence). Trimming pared 0 bases from V and 7 bases from J, leaving 13 bases between. The CDR3 is made up of 15 amino acids. Repertoires were generated with immunoSEQ multiplex PCR, while TCRdb's copy carries only in-frame clones and drops some. Of some 250,000 clones listed, 86% were seen once; the top ten hold around a sixth.

The chain is built from TRBV15 and TRBJ1-5; tentatively, D is TRBD1 (5 bases). The sequencing sample was made of PBMCs or T cells enriched from blood (not recorded which). The sequence was obtained from a man aged 18 to 29 who had recovered from COVID-19. The CDR3 spells CATSRDQGRAQPQHF. Here the CDR3 DNA reads TGTGCCACCAGCAGAGATCAGGGTCGGGCCCAGCCCCAGCATTTT.